Listed here are 4 T cell receptor beta chains from one sample, sequenced in a study of OX40 agonist ivuxolimab in advanced cancers. The protocol was immunoSEQ multiplex PCR, while the TCRdb copy is restricted to in-frame clones and leaves out a portion. Of approximately 12,000 clones listed, approximately 83% are singletons. The input for sequencing was CD4+ or CD8+ T cells sorted from blood, taken in a trial of the OX40 agonist ivuxolimab. The receptors were sampled from an adult with an advanced solid tumor such as melanoma, head and neck, liver or kidney cancer.

V and J are TRBV19 and TRBJ2-7, with TRBD1 as a possible D gene (6 bases). V gave up 1 base and J gave up 6 bases, with 13 bases separating them. The V gene's germline CDR1 is LNHDA and CDR2 SQIVND (reference sequence). The CDR3 covers 14 residues. The CDR3 DNA follows: TGTGCCAGTAGTATAGTCCCAGGGGCGAGCGAGCAGTACTTC. Amino acids: CASSIVPGASEQYF.

The rearrangement uses TRBV14 and TRBJ1-4; perhaps TRBD1 as D (6 bases). This CDR3 has 16 amino acids. Germline lookup yields CDR1 SGHDN and CDR2 FVKESK. V lost 4 bases to trimming and J lost 4 bases, with 16 bases between them. The CDR3 protein is CASSRGDTRHNEKLFF. CDR3 coding DNA: TGTGCCAGCAGCCGAGGGGACACGCGGCATAATGAAAAACTGTTTTTT.

The chain is built from TRBV4-1 and TRBJ1-4; D perhaps matches TRBD1 (5 bases). The length of the CDR3 is 16 residues. V was trimmed by 1 base and J by 0 bases, leaving 9 bases between them. Germline-derived CDR1 and CDR2 are MGHRA and YSYEKL. The CDR3 region is CASSQGRGATNEKLFF. The CDR3 region has the DNA TGCGCCAGCAGCCAAGGGAGGGGTGCAACTAATGAAAAACTGTTTTTT.

V usage is TRBV9 and J usage is TRBJ1-1; no clear D gene. V gave up 0 bases and J gave up 5 bases, with 11 bases separating them. This CDR3 contains 14 residues. Germline CDR1 SGDLS, CDR2 YYNGEE. In DNA form, the CDR3 reads TGTGCCAGCAGCGTAGTGAAGGATGGGACTGAAGCTTTCTTT. Translated, it gives CASSVVKDGTEAFF.